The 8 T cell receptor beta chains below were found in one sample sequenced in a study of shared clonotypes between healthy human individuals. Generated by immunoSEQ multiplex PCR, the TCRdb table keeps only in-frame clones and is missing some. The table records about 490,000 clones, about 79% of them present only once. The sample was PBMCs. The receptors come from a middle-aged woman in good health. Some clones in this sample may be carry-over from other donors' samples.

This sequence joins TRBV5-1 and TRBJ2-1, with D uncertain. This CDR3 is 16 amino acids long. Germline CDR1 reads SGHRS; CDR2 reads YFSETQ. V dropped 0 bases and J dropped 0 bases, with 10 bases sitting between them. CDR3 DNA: TGCGCCAGCAGCTTGGCCCCCGGCAGCTCCTACAATGAGCAGTTCTTC. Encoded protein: CASSLAPGSSYNEQFF.

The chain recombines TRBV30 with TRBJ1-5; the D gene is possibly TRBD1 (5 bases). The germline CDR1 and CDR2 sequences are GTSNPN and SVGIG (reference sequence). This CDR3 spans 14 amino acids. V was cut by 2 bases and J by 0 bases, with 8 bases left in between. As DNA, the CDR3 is TGTGCCTGGAGTAAGGGGTATAGCAATCAGCCCCAGCATTTT. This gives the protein CAWSKGYSNQPQHF.

Here the CDR3 DNA reads TGTGCCACCCGACAGGGCACCTCTGGGGCCAACGTCCTGACTTTC. This gives the protein CATRQGTSGANVLTF. The chain has TRBV7-3 and TRBJ2-6, with 7 bases lining up with TRBD1. There are 15 residues in the CDR3. V lost 10 bases to trimming and J lost 0 bases; unmatched junction nucleotides: 6. Germline V lookup: CDR1 SGHTA, CDR2 FQGTGA.

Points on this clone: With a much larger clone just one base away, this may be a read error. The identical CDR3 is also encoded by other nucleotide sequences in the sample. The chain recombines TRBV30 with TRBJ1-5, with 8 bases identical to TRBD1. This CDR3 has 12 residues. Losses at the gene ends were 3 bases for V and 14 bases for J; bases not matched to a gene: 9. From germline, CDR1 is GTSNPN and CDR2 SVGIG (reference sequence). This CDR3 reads CAWSPGTGPEHF. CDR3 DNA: TGTGCCTGGAGCCCCGGGACAGGCCCAGAGCATTTT.

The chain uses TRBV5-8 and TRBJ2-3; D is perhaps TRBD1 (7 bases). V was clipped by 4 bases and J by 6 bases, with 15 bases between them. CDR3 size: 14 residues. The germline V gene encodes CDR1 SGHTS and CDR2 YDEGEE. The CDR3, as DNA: TGTGCCAGCAGCAACGACAGGGAGGTCGATACGCAGTATTTT. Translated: CASSNDREVDTQYF.

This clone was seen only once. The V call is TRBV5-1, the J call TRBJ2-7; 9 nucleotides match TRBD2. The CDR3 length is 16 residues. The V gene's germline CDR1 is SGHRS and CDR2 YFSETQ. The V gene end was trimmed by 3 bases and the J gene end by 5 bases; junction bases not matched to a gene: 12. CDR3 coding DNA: TGCGCCAGCAGCTGGGCCCCGAGCGGGAGGAGGAACGAGCAGTACTTC. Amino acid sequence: CASSWAPSGRRNEQYF. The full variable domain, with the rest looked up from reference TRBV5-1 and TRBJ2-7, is KAGVTQTPRYLIKTRGQQVTLSCSPISGHRSVSWYQQTPGQGLQFLFEYFSETQRNKGNFPGRFSGRQFSNSRSEMNVSTLELGDSALYLCASSWAPSGRRNEQYFGPGTRLTVT.

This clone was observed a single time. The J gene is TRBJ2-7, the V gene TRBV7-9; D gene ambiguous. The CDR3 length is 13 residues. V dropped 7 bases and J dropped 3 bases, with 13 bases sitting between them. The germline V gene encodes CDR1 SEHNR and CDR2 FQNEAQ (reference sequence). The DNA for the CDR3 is TGTGCCAGCACCTTGGGTTCGGGCTACGAGCAGTACTTC. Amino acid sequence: CASTLGSGYEQYF.

Here the CDR3 reads CATSRVRSSTGELFF. The DNA for the CDR3 is TGTGCCACCAGCAGAGTAAGGTCGAGCACCGGGGAGCTGTTTTTT. This chain connects TRBV15 to TRBJ2-2; D unresolved. The CDR3 covers 15 residues. The V and J ends lost 1 base and 4 bases respectively, with 10 bases between them. CDR1 and CDR2 (germline): LNHNV, YYDKDF (reference sequence).